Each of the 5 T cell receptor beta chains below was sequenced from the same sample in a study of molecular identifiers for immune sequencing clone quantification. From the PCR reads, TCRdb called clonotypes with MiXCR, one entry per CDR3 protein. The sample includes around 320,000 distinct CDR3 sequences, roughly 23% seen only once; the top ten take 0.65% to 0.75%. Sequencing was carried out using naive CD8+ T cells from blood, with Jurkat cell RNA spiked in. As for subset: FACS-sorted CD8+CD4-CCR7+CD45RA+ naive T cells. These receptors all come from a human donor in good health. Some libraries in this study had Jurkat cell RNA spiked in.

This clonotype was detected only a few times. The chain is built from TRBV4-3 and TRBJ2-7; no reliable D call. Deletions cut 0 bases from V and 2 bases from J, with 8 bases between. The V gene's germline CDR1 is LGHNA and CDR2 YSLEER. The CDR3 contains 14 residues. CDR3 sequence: CASSQDGAAYEQYF. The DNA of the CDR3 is TGCGCCAGCAGCCAAGATGGTGCAGCCTACGAGCAGTACTTC.

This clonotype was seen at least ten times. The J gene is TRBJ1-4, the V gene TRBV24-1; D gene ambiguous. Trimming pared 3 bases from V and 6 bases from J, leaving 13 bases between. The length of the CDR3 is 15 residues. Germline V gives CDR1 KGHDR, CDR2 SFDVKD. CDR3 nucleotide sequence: TGTGCCACCAGTGATCCACCCGCGAGTCATGAAAAACTGTTTTTT. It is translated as CATSDPPASHEKLFF.

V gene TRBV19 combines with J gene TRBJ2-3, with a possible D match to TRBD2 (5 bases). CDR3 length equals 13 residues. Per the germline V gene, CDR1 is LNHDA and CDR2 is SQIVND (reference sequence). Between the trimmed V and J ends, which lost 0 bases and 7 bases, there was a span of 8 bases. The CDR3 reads CASSIDSGNTQYF. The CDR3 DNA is TGTGCCAGTAGTATAGATTCCGGGAATACGCAGTATTTT.

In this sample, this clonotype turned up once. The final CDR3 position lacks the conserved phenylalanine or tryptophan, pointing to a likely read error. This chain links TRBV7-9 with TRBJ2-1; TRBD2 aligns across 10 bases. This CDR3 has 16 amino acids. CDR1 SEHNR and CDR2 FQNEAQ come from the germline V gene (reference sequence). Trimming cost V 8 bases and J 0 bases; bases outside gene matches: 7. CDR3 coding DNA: TGTGCCAGCGAAGAATTAGCGGGGGGCTCCTACAATGAGCAGTTCTCC. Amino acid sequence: CASEELAGGSYNEQFS.

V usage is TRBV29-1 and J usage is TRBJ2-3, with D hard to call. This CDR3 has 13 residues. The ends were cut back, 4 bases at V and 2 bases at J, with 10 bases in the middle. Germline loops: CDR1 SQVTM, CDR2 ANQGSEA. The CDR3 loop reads CSVVPISTDTQYF. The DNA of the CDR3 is TGCAGCGTTGTTCCTATCTCCACAGATACGCAGTATTTT.